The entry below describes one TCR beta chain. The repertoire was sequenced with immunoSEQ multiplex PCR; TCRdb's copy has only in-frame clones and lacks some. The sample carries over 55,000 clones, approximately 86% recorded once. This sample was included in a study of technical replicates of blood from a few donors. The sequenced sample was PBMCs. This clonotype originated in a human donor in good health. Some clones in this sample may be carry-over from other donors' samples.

The CDR3 DNA is TGTGCCAGCAGTTTAGGGGCTAGCGGGAGTGAGACCCAGTACTTC. This translates into CASSLGASGSETQYF. V is TRBV27 and J is TRBJ2-5; 10 nucleotides match TRBD2. This CDR3 is built from 15 residues. Germline loops: CDR1 MNHEY, CDR2 SMNVEV (reference sequence). After removal of 2 bases from V and 5 bases from J, the junction contained 5 bases not matched to a gene.